These 18 T cell receptor beta chains originate from one sample sequenced in a study of blood T cells in healthy people across ages. The authors ran a second PCR of about 7 to 12 cycles using a sample-barcoded 5' primer and a J-beta primer mix. MiXCR was run by TCRdb on the 5' RACE reads, yielding one entry per CDR3 protein. The sample gives about 500,000 distinct CDR3 sequences, around 24% of which show up once; 8.7% is in the top ten. This sample was shared with a second study, whose subject was T cells of mothers and their children.

The source material was blood. The receptor source for this set is a boy younger than 18 in good health.

This clonotype was counted a few times. V is TRBV27 and J is TRBJ1-2; TRBD1 matches 8 bases. Germline assignment: CDR1 MNHEY and CDR2 SMNVEV (reference sequence). This CDR3 has 15 residues. The V gene end was trimmed by 0 bases and the J gene end by 8 bases; junction bases not matched to a gene: 8. The CDR3 here is CASSLSDRGSGGYTF. The CDR3 coding sequence is TGTGCCAGCAGTTTATCAGACAGGGGATCGGGGGGCTACACCTTC.

In its sample, this clonotype was seen a few times. The DNA for the CDR3 is TGTGCCAGCGGGACTAGTATGGATGAGCAGTTCTTC. It yields the protein CASGTSMDEQFF. This chain connects TRBV7-3 to TRBJ2-1; 8 bases fit TRBD2. The CDR3 length is 12 residues. Germline CDR1 and CDR2: SGHTA and FQGTGA. V dropped 8 bases and J dropped 8; count of bases not matched to a gene: 5.

In its sample, this clonotype was seen a few times. The chain is built from TRBV29-1 and TRBJ2-5; D unresolved. TRBJ2-1 matches the DNA end more closely, so the J call is doubtful. This CDR3 is built from 12 residues. Germline loops: CDR1 SQVTM, CDR2 ANQGSEA. The CDR3 here is CSHQVTESEQFF. The CDR3 DNA follows: TGCAGCCACCAGGTTACGGAGAGTGAGCAGTTCTTC.

This sequence joins TRBV6-1 and TRBJ2-2; TRBD2 aligns across 8 bases. V was pared by 6 bases and J by 4 bases, with 10 bases of the junction left unmatched. CDR1 and CDR2 from the germline V gene are MNHNS and SASEGT. CDR3 length: 16 amino acids. DNA for the CDR3: TGTGCCAGCAGGCCTCCGGGGACTAGGAGCACCGGGGAGCTGTTTTTT. As protein: CASRPPGTRSTGELFF.

This clonotype appeared a few times. The V gene is TRBV12-3 or TRBV12-4, the J gene TRBJ1-3, with D perhaps matching TRBD1 (6 bases). Deletions cut 6 bases from V and 4 bases from J, with 13 bases between. The CDR3 has 14 residues. CDR3 protein: CASSPNTGGNTIYF. DNA for the CDR3: TGTGCCAGCAGCCCAAATACAGGGGGAAACACCATATATTTT.

This clonotype has ten or more counts. The chain couples TRBV6-5 to TRBJ2-1; D call uncertain. V was pared by 4 bases and J by 9 bases, with 7 bases between. CDR3 size: 11 residues. Germline V CDR1 and CDR2: MNHEY, SVGAGI. The CDR3 region has the DNA TGTGCCAGCAGTTCCTTCGCTGAGCAGTTCTTC. As protein: CASSSFAEQFF.

This chain connects TRBV6-2 or TRBV6-3 to TRBJ2-5, with D maybe TRBD2 (5 bases). The J call is in doubt because the DNA end fits TRBJ2-7 better. Germline CDR1 reads MNHEY; CDR2 reads SVGEGT. This CDR3 is built from 16 residues. DNA of the CDR3: TGTGCCAGCAGCTACGTCGTTACGCGGGTAACCTACGAGCAGTACTTC. This sequence encodes CASSYVVTRVTYEQYF.

This clonotype was counted a few times. The chain carries TRBV7-9 and TRBJ2-1, with D perhaps TRBD2 (5 bases). The CDR3 has 15 amino acids. V was pared by 2 bases and J by 9 bases, with 17 bases between. Germline assignment: CDR1 SEHNR and CDR2 FQNEAQ (reference sequence). The DNA for the CDR3 is TGTGCCAGCAGCTTACACTCGCTAGCCCCCGGTGAGCAGTTCTTC. Its protein is CASSLHSLAPGEQFF. The variable domain in full, with the rest retrieved from reference TRBV7-9 and TRBJ2-1, is DTGVSQNPRHKITKRGQNVTFRCDPISEHNRLYWYRQTLGQGPEFLTYFQNEAQLEKSRLLSDRFSAERPKGSFSTLEIQRTEQGDSAMYLCASSLHSLAPGEQFFGPGTRLTVL.

This clonotype has a handful of counts. This chain joins TRBV27 and TRBJ1-6; no clear D. Trimming cost V 8 bases and J 10 bases, with 15 bases left between them. This CDR3 contains 13 residues. The germline gives CDR1 MNHEY, CDR2 SMNVEV (reference sequence). The CDR3 nucleotides read TGTGCCAGCGGCTTCGGGAGAGGATCACCCCTCCACTTT. Protein product: CASGFGRGSPLHF.

Remarks on this clonotype: No DNA is shown, since the ends of the CDR3 on it are uncertain; the CDR3 is the one TCRdb lists. The V and J genes are TRBV6-2 or TRBV6-3 and TRBJ2-2; the tabulated D call, TRBD1, remains unverified against the DNA. CDR1 is MNHEY, CDR2 SVGEGT, per germline. The CDR3 has 15 residues if both end residues are counted. The CDR3 loop is CASIPGHNWPGSCFF.

This clonotype was seen only a few times. A read error is likely, as this CDR3 ends without the conserved phenylalanine or tryptophan. No DNA is shown, since the ends of the CDR3 on it are uncertain; the CDR3 is the one TCRdb lists. V and J are TRBV7-9 and TRBJ2-7. Germline values: CDR1 SEHNR, CDR2 FQNEAQ (reference sequence). The CDR3 length equals 8 residues, ends included. The CDR3: CASSLDVR.

The chain couples TRBV6-1 to TRBJ2-5; D is unclear. This CDR3 has 16 amino acids. Germline V gene lookup returns CDR1 MNHNS and CDR2 SASEGT. V was shortened by 2 bases and J by 2 bases, with 15 bases between the two germline ends. CDR3 sequence (DNA): TGTGCCAGCAGTGAATTTTCGGTTGGGCTGCAAGAGACCCAGTACTTC. The encoded protein is CASSEFSVGLQETQYF.

V gene TRBV5-1 combines with J gene TRBJ2-6; 9 bases are shared with TRBD1. From germline, CDR1 is SGHRS and CDR2 YFSETQ. CDR3 length: 18 residues. Trimming took 3 bases from V and 4 from J; bases not matched to a gene: 11. The CDR3 loop is CASSYIPGQGSGANVLTF. For the CDR3, the DNA is TGCGCCAGCAGCTATATACCGGGACAGGGATCCGGGGCCAACGTCCTGACTTTC.

This clonotype was counted between two and nine times. The V and J genes are TRBV5-5 and TRBJ2-1; D uncertain. Judging by the DNA end, TRBJ2-7 fits better; the J call may be wrong. CDR3 length: 13 residues. CDR1 is SGHKS, CDR2 YYEKEE, per germline (reference sequence). The CDR3 nucleotides read TGTGCCAGCAGCTTTAGTCGGATCCACGAGCAGTACTTC. Residues: CASSFSRIHEQYF.

This clonotype showed up just a few times. The chain couples TRBV21-1 to TRBJ1-1. TRBV21-1 counts as a pseudogene. The CDR3 extends over 18 amino acids. As DNA, the CDR3 is TGTGCCAACCTTTTTTACGTTATCGTTTGGGTCCGCAGGTCTGAAGCTTTCTTT. This codes for CANLFYVIVWVRRSEAFF.

The chain links TRBV19 to TRBJ2-5; perhaps TRBD1 as D (6 bases). The germline gives CDR1 LNHDA, CDR2 SQIVND (reference sequence). V dropped 1 base and J dropped 4 bases, with 10 bases sitting between them. CDR3 length equals 14 residues. CDR3 sequence reads: CASSIGLGGETQYF. Here the CDR3 DNA reads TGTGCCAGTAGTATAGGGCTAGGGGGAGAGACCCAGTACTTC.

This clonotype was seen a handful of times. The chain couples TRBV13 to TRBJ2-5, with D possibly TRBD1 on 6 matching bases. TRBJ2-7 matches the DNA end more closely, so the J call is doubtful. The length of the CDR3 is 14 residues. Germline lookup yields CDR1 PRHDT and CDR2 FYEKMQ (reference sequence). This CDR3 is CASSLGQTPYEQYF. CDR3 DNA: TGTGCCAGCAGCCTCGGACAGACCCCCTACGAGCAGTACTTC.

The rearrangement links TRBV6-2 or TRBV6-3 to TRBJ1-1; TRBD1 is a possible D gene (6 bases). Germline V gene lookup returns CDR1 MNHEY and CDR2 SVGEGT. The CDR3 is 14 amino acids. V dropped 4 bases and J dropped 3 bases, with 12 bases sitting between them. CDR3: CASSFRTVDTEAFF. The CDR3 DNA reads TGTGCCAGCAGTTTTAGGACAGTAGACACTGAAGCTTTCTTT.